This TCR beta chain was profiled in a study of cytomegalovirus exposure and HLA in healthy donors. Points from the study as a whole: Researchers reported in a later analysis that a missense DCLRE1C variant was tied to TCR beta V- and J-gene trimming.

Primers for the PCR totalled 60 Vbeta and 13 Jbeta. The table came from immunoSEQ multiplex PCR; TCRdb's copy has only in-frame clones and leaves some out. The table has about 300,000 clones, about nine tenths seen once; the top ten hold around 3.7%. About this clone: The target antigen is unknown.

The CDR3 contains 15 residues. CDR1 LNHDA and CDR2 SQIVND come from the germline V gene (reference sequence). V lost 5 bases to trimming and J lost 3 bases; unmatched junction nucleotides: 5. Sequencing input: PBMCs. The TCR originated in a middle-aged man in good health and CMV-seropositive. V gene TRBV19 combines with J gene TRBJ2-2; the match to TRBD1 covers 8 bases. The CDR3 DNA is TGTGCCAGTAGTCTGGACAGGGAATACACCGGGGAGCTGTTTTTT. Protein: CASSLDREYTGELFF.